These T cell receptor beta chains were read from a single sample in a study of beta chain features in type 1 diabetes. Profiled with immunoSEQ multiplex PCR; TCRdb holds only in-frame clones, not every one. There are 150,000 to 200,000 clones in the sample; over 55% occur only once, and approximately 0.089% lies in the top ten. Input material: naive CD4+ T cells from blood. These receptors came from a man aged 25 to 40 with type 1 diabetes. Each CDR3 is given with its conserved first and last residue. Each record gives: V gene, clone size, J gene, D gene, CDR3 protein, CDR3 DNA. D genes are given only for firm matches. Not every row has a clone size; where given, it reads once, few, many or a size class.

TRBV2	few	TRBJ2-1	TRBD1	CASFELRTGLYNEQFF	TGTGCCAGCTTTGAGCTCAGGACAGGGTTATACAATGAGCAGTTCTTC
TRBV29-1	-	TRBJ1-2	-	CSVDKAGRGYTF	TGCAGCGTTGATAAGGCAGGGCGCGGCTACACCTTC
TRBV29-1	few	TRBJ1-1	-	CSVEPRHAFF	TGCAGCGTTGAACCCAGGCATGCTTTCTTT
TRBV9	-	TRBJ2-3	TRBD2	CASSGLAGQGDTQYF	TGTGCCAGCAGCGGACTAGCGGGGCAAGGAGATACGCAGTATTTT
TRBV12-5	few	TRBJ2-1	-	CASANNEQFF	TGTGCTAGTGCCAACAATGAGCAGTTCTTC
TRBV15	once	TRBJ2-6	-	CATSRDRGQGANVLTF	TGTGCCACCAGCAGAGATCGGGGGCAAGGGGCCAACGTCCTGACTTTC
TRBV6-4	-	TRBJ2-7	-	CARGSSSYEQYF	TGTGCCCGCGGATCAAGCTCCTACGAGCAGTACTTC
TRBV5-6	-	TRBJ2-5	-	CASSLEGIQETQYF	TGTGCCAGCAGCTTGGAAGGGATCCAAGAGACCCAGTACTTC
TRBV7-2	few	TRBJ1-6	TRBD1	CASSSQGTGWSSPLHF	TGTGCCAGCAGCTCCCAAGGGACAGGGTGGAGTTCACCCCTCCACTTT
TRBV30	-	TRBJ2-5	-	CAWSGSDQETQYF	TGTGCCTGGAGTGGCAGTGACCAAGAGACCCAGTACTTC
TRBV18	-	TRBJ1-6	TRBD1	CATRQGGNSPLHF	TGTGCCACCCGACAGGGTGGAAATTCACCCCTCCACTTT
TRBV7-9	-	TRBJ2-7	-	CASSLVASGEQYF	TGTGCCAGCAGCTTAGTAGCGAGCGGGGAGCAGTACTTC
TRBV28	-	TRBJ2-5	TRBD1	CASLDRAPETQYF	TGTGCCAGCCTGGACAGGGCCCCCGAGACCCAGTACTTC
TRBV30	few	TRBJ1-6	-	CAWSYVQRPPLHF	TGTGCCTGGAGTTACGTACAGAGACCACCCCTCCACTTT
TRBV15	-	TRBJ2-3	TRBD2	CATSRDQVAGYTDTQYF	TGTGCCACCAGCAGAGATCAGGTAGCGGGGTACACAGATACGCAGTATTTT
TRBV30	-	TRBJ2-7	TRBD1	CAWSLDRGVPEQYF	TGTGCCTGGAGTTTGGACAGGGGGGTACCCGAGCAGTACTTC
TRBV29-1	few	TRBJ1-1	-	CSVEQQPNTEAFF	TGCAGCGTTGAACAACAGCCTAACACTGAAGCTTTCTTT
TRBV7-9	few	TRBJ2-5	-	CASSPGGAGQQETQYF	TGTGCCAGCAGCCCGGGCGGGGCCGGACAGCAAGAGACCCAGTACTTC
TRBV9	-	TRBJ2-5	-	CASSVTGLPETQYF	TGTGCCAGCAGCGTAACGGGACTCCCAGAGACCCAGTACTTC
TRBV4-3	few	TRBJ2-7	TRBD2	CASSQALGGEREQYF	TGCGCCAGCAGCCAAGCCCTTGGGGGGGAACGCGAGCAGTACTTC
TRBV2	-	TRBJ2-5	TRBD2	CASGPGLEGETQYF	TGTGCCAGCGGTCCGGGACTAGAAGGAGAGACCCAGTACTTC
TRBV6-5	-	TRBJ2-7	-	CASSYSGSGEGYEQYF	TGTGCCAGCAGTTACTCAGGCTCAGGGGAAGGGTACGAGCAGTACTTC
TRBV28	-	TRBJ2-7	-	CASREGAGVSYEQYF	TGTGCCAGCCGTGAAGGTGCAGGGGTCTCCTACGAGCAGTACTTC
TRBV4-2	-	TRBJ2-4	-	CASSQETGLKNIQYF	TGTGCCAGCAGCCAAGAAACAGGGCTCAAAAACATTCAGTACTTC
TRBV28	-	TRBJ2-3	-	CASSEQGHTQYF	TGTGCCAGCAGCGAACAGGGCCATACGCAGTATTTT
TRBV29-1	-	TRBJ2-2	-	CSVVRTSAGELFF	TGCAGCGTTGTCCGGACATCGGCCGGGGAGCTGTTTTTT
TRBV5-6	-	TRBJ2-7	-	CASSSSTRSYEQYF	TGTGCCAGCAGCTCCTCGACACGCTCTTACGAGCAGTACTTC
TRBV30	-	TRBJ1-5	-	CAWTNEGNQPQHF	TGTGCCTGGACGAACGAGGGCAATCAGCCCCAGCATTTT
TRBV19	few	TRBJ2-5	-	CASSDVQETQYF	TGTGCCAGTTCAGACGTCCAAGAGACCCAGTACTTC
TRBV29-1	-	TRBJ2-7	-	CSVEDMDHYEQYF	TGCAGCGTTGAAGATATGGACCACTACGAGCAGTACTTC
TRBV2	-	TRBJ2-7	-	CASSEPGTRPYEQYF	TGTGCCAGCAGTGAACCCGGGACAAGACCCTACGAGCAGTACTTC
TRBV7-2	-	TRBJ1-1	-	CASLGNTEAFF	TGTGCCAGCTTAGGGAACACTGAAGCTTTCTTT
TRBV7-2	few	TRBJ2-5	TRBD2	CASTPRTSGYQETQYF	TGTGCCAGCACCCCCAGGACTAGCGGGTACCAAGAGACCCAGTACTTC
TRBV6-6	once	TRBJ2-7	-	CASSLTDTSYEQYF	TGTGCCAGCAGTTTGACAGACACCTCCTACGAGCAGTACTTC
TRBV29-1	few	TRBJ2-5	TRBD1	CSVETGGQETQYF	TGCAGCGTTGAGACAGGGGGCCAAGAGACCCAGTACTTC
TRBV21-1	-	TRBJ2-7	-	CAREPLLPGLRDMDEQYF	TGTGCCAGGGAACCCCTTCTACCGGGACTAAGGGATATGGACGAGCAGTACTTC
TRBV29-1	-	TRBJ2-7	-	CSVAGAHEQYF	TGCAGCGTTGCAGGGGCCCACGAGCAGTACTTC
TRBV7-9	few	TRBJ1-5	-	CASSSQGDQPQHF	TGTGCCAGCAGCTCACAGGGAGATCAGCCCCAGCATTTT
TRBV2	few	TRBJ2-7	-	CASSAQRDLGEQYF	TGTGCCAGCAGCGCTCAGAGGGACCTTGGAGAGCAGTACTTC
TRBV20-1	-	TRBJ1-2	-	CSASSNYGYTF	TGCAGTGCTAGTTCGAACTATGGCTACACCTTC
TRBV29-1	-	TRBJ2-7	TRBD1	CSVMDRGWEQYF	TGCAGCGTTATGGACAGGGGTTGGGAGCAGTACTTC
TRBV9	-	TRBJ2-5	-	CASSVGRAQETQYF	TGTGCCAGCAGCGTCGGCAGGGCTCAAGAGACCCAGTACTTC
TRBV28	-	TRBJ1-6	-	CASSSIRSPLHF	TGTGCCAGCAGCTCAATTAGGTCACCCCTCCACTTT
TRBV25-1	-	TRBJ2-3	TRBD1	CASSEFGDRGQDTQYF	TGTGCCAGCAGTGAATTCGGGGACAGGGGGCAAGATACGCAGTATTTT
TRBV29-1	-	TRBJ2-7	TRBD2	CSVDAPDGGTEQYF	TGCAGCGTTGATGCTCCGGACGGGGGGACCGAGCAGTACTTC
TRBV9	-	TRBJ2-5	TRBD2	CASSDSGEWETQYF	TGTGCCAGCAGCGATAGCGGGGAATGGGAGACCCAGTACTTC
TRBV2	-	TRBJ2-1	-	CASRDGLYNEQFF	TGTGCCAGCAGGGACGGACTCTACAATGAGCAGTTCTTC
TRBV29-1	-	TRBJ2-7	-	CSARTEYEQYF	TGCAGCGCAAGGACTGAGTACGAGCAGTACTTC
TRBV7-9	-	TRBJ2-1	-	CASSQLAGSYNEQFF	TGTGCCAGCAGCCAACTGGCGGGGTCCTACAATGAGCAGTTCTTC
TRBV29-1	-	TRBJ2-2	TRBD1	CSVGGQALGTGELFF	TGCAGCGTTGGGGGACAGGCCTTGGGCACCGGGGAGCTGTTTTTT
TRBV30	-	TRBJ1-2	-	CAWTSGYGYTF	TGTGCCTGGACTAGTGGCTATGGCTACACCTTC
TRBV10-3	-	TRBJ1-1	-	CAISETPTRRDEAFF	TGTGCCATCAGTGAGACCCCGACCCGGAGGGATGAAGCTTTCTTT